These T cell receptor beta chains were read from a single sample in a study of blood T cell repertoires in COVID-19. Using immunoSEQ multiplex PCR, the repertoire was profiled, and TCRdb retains in-frame clones only, with some absent. In the table there are more than 95,000 clones, approximately 90% of which are singletons. Material: peripheral blood. All receptors derive from a man in his forties or fifties with acute or convalescent COVID-19. Both conserved end residues are trimmed from each CDR3.

v_call: TRBV4-3
cdr3_aa: ASSQASTGRFSYEQY

v_call: TRBV12-5
cdr3_aa: ASGPTGTSGIHNEQF

v_call: TRBV5-4
cdr3_aa: ASVGQEGTQY

v_call: TRBV5-1
cdr3_aa: ASSLAQGLLNEQY

v_call: TRBV5-1
cdr3_aa: ASSWGQGGNTIY

v_call: TRBV2
cdr3_aa: ASSPLGDFSTGTDTQY

v_call: TRBV10-2
cdr3_aa: ASRDSYTTHETQY

v_call: TRBV6-2/TRBV6-3
cdr3_aa: ASSYSVGRVARQETQY

v_call: TRBV9
cdr3_aa: ASSPRDRSSYEQY

v_call: TRBV12-3/TRBV12-4
cdr3_aa: ASSLRETQY